The source of this T cell receptor (beta chain) is a study of cytomegalovirus exposure and HLA in healthy donors. Looked up from germline, CDR1 is LNHDA and CDR2 is SQIVND (reference sequence). CDR3 size: 13 residues. With V trimmed by 6 bases and J by 5 bases, 6 bases remained unmatched. The assay was immunoSEQ multiplex PCR, and TCRdb's table has in-frame clones only and misses some. The table lists 150,000 to 200,000 clones, over 80% of them singletons. Findings and limits, study-wide: The study flagged some 170 TCR beta chains as cytomegalovirus-associated.

Of note for this clone: As yet, its antigen is unknown.

The receptor was derived from a man aged 25 to 40 in good health and CMV-seropositive. The chain is built from TRBV19 and TRBJ2-5, with 7 bases identical to TRBD1. The specimen was PBMCs. Here the CDR3 reads CASREQGFETQYF. The CDR3, as DNA: TGTGCCAGTAGGGAACAGGGGTTCGAGACCCAGTACTTC.